One sample yielded the 27 T cell receptor beta chains listed below, sequenced in a study of blood T cells in healthy people across ages. The second PCR ran 7 to 11 cycles with a sample-barcoded 5' primer and J-beta primers. MiXCR was run by TCRdb on the 5' RACE reads, yielding one entry per CDR3 protein. This table holds under 1,000,000 distinct CDR3 sequences, under 40% found once. The specimen sequenced was blood. The receptors were sampled from a man between 18 and 29 years old in good health.

This clonotype was observed once. This chain uses TRBV4-3 with TRBJ1-1, with D possibly TRBD1 on 5 matching bases. Germline assignment: CDR1 LGHNA and CDR2 YSLEER. Between the trimmed V and J ends, which lost 0 bases and 1 base, there was a span of 15 bases. There are 17 residues in the CDR3. CDR3 sequence (DNA): TGCGCCAGCAGCCAAGATTTCGGGGCCCACCCGAACACTGAAGCTTTCTTT. This encodes CASSQDFGAHPNTEAFF.

This clonotype was picked up many times. CDR3 region: CASSHRQGEETQYF. As DNA, the CDR3 is TGCGCCAGCAGCCATCGACAGGGGGAAGAGACCCAGTACTTC. The V gene is TRBV4-1, the J gene TRBJ2-5, with 9 positions matching TRBD1. Germline V gene lookup returns CDR1 MGHRA and CDR2 YSYEKL. The trim removed 3 bases at V and 3 bases at J, leaving 2 bases unmatched. The CDR3 extends over 14 amino acids.

The chain carries TRBV25-1 and TRBJ2-3; 10 positions match TRBD2. V was pared by 5 bases and J by 5 bases, with 7 bases of the junction left unmatched. The germline CDR1 and CDR2 sequences are MGHDK and SYGVNS. This CDR3 is built from 15 residues. The CDR3 protein is CASSKRGGRGDTQYF. CDR3 nucleotides: TGTGCCAGCAGTAAGCGGGGGGGCCGTGGAGATACGCAGTATTTT.

This clonotype was seen ten or more times. The J gene is TRBJ1-2, the V gene TRBV12-3 or TRBV12-4; a weak D match, TRBD1 (5 bases). V was trimmed by 3 bases and J by 6 bases, leaving 14 bases between them. The CDR3 totals 14 residues. The CDR3 sequence: CASSLSGREHGYTF. For the CDR3, the DNA is TGTGCCAGCAGTTTGAGTGGCAGGGAGCATGGCTACACCTTC.

This sequence joins TRBV4-3 and TRBJ1-4, with D perhaps TRBD1 (6 bases). CDR3 size: 17 residues. V lost 1 base and J lost 7, with 19 bases in between. Germline V gene lookup returns CDR1 LGHNA and CDR2 YSLEER. CDR3 amino acids: CASSQVWGGRVSEKLFF. For the CDR3, the DNA is TGCGCCAGCAGCCAAGTCTGGGGGGGGCGCGTTTCTGAAAAACTGTTTTTT.

A note on this clonotype: With a much larger clone just one base away, this may be a read error. The J gene is TRBJ2-7, the V gene TRBV29-1; a weak D match, TRBD1 (5 bases). The better agreement between TRBJ2-4 and the DNA end casts doubt on the J call. CDR3 size: 13 residues. Germline values: CDR1 SQVTM, CDR2 ANQGSEA. The CDR3 protein is CSGEVGVENIQYF. The CDR3 DNA sequence: TGCAGCGGCGAGGTAGGGGTCGAAAACATTCAGTACTTC.

The chain recombines TRBV24-1 with TRBJ1-5, with D maybe TRBD1 (5 bases). The length of the CDR3 is 16 residues. Germline V gene sequence: CDR1 KGHDR, CDR2 SFDVKD. The germline V and J ends were trimmed by 4 bases and 1 base, with 13 bases remaining between them. The CDR3 loop reads CATSDPKRGSNQPQHF. In DNA form, the CDR3 reads TGTGCCACCAGTGACCCCAAACGGGGGAGCAATCAGCCCCAGCATTTT.

The rearrangement uses TRBV12-3 or TRBV12-4 and TRBJ2-3; unclear D gene. V was shortened by 6 bases and J by 1 base, with 11 bases between the two germline ends. The CDR3 has 14 residues. The CDR3 is CASRPRVGTDTQYF. The CDR3 nucleotides are TGTGCCAGCAGGCCTAGGGTGGGCACAGATACGCAGTATTTT.

This clonotype has more than one count but fewer than ten. The rearrangement links TRBV7-9 to TRBJ2-7; 9 bases map to TRBD1. V gave up 5 bases and J gave up 3 bases; unmatched junction bases: 8. Germline V lookup: CDR1 SEHNR, CDR2 FQNEAQ (reference sequence). This CDR3 contains 15 residues. The CDR3: CASSKTGTGIYEQYF. The CDR3 region has the DNA TGTGCCAGCAGCAAGACCGGGACAGGGATCTACGAGCAGTACTTC.

This clonotype was seen more than once but under ten times. The chain has TRBV5-1 and TRBJ2-1; a possible D gene is TRBD2 (6 bases). CDR1 SGHRS and CDR2 YFSETQ come from the germline V gene. This CDR3 is built from 14 residues. V was trimmed by 9 bases and J by 9 bases, leaving 22 bases between them. The CDR3 region has the DNA TGCGCCACATCGGTAGCGGCGTCTCGGGCTGAGCAGTTCTTC. It encodes CATSVAASRAEQFF. Together with reference TRBV5-1 and TRBJ2-1, the CDR3 gives the full variable domain: KAGVTQTPRYLIKTRGQQVTLSCSPISGHRSVSWYQQTPGQGLQFLFEYFSETQRNKGNFPGRFSGRQFSNSRSEMNVSTLELGDSALYLCATSVAASRAEQFFGPGTRLTVL.

This clonotype was recorded a few times. This chain connects TRBV9 to TRBJ2-7; D may be TRBD2 (5 bases). The CDR3 runs to 15 residues. Germline V lookup: CDR1 SGDLS, CDR2 YYNGEE. The V gene lost 0 bases and the J gene lost 0 bases, with 10 bases spanning the gap. CDR3: CASSVEDLSSYEQYF. The CDR3 coding sequence is TGTGCCAGCAGCGTAGAGGACTTGAGCTCCTACGAGCAGTACTTC. The entire variable domain, with the rest obtained from reference TRBV9 and TRBJ2-7, is as follows: DSGVTQTPKHLITATGQRVTLRCSPRSGDLSVYWYQQSLDQGLQFLIQYYNGEERAKGNILERFSAQQFPDLHSELNLSSLELGDSALYFCASSVEDLSSYEQYFGPGTRLTVT.

This clonotype was detected only a few times. V gene TRBV25-1 combines with J gene TRBJ2-5, with no clear D. The CDR3 is made up of 14 amino acids. CDR1 and CDR2 from the germline V gene are MGHDK and SYGVNS. Trimming took 1 base from V and 5 from J, leaving 11 bases between them. The CDR3 loop reads CASSESPNWETQYF. DNA of the CDR3: TGTGCCAGCAGTGAATCCCCAAATTGGGAGACCCAGTACTTC.

This clonotype was recorded at least ten times. This chain connects TRBV10-3 to TRBJ2-7, with 14 nucleotides matching TRBD2. Germline V gene sequence: CDR1 ENHRY, CDR2 SYGVKD. Trimming cost V 6 bases and J 7 bases; bases outside gene matches: 8. The CDR3 sequence is 15 residues long. As DNA, the CDR3 is TGTGCCATCAGGACTAGCGGGGGGGCCTACAATGAGCAGTACTTC. It encodes CAIRTSGGAYNEQYF.

The J gene is TRBJ2-7, the V gene TRBV28, with 8 bases lining up with TRBD1. CDR1 is MDHEN, CDR2 SYDVKM, per germline. V was clipped by 6 bases and J by 7 bases; unmatched bases: 8. The CDR3 spans 13 residues. The CDR3 here is CASRKDRAGEQYF. The CDR3 DNA follows: TGTGCCAGCAGAAAGGACAGGGCGGGGGAGCAGTACTTC. Full variable domain (outside the CDR3, taken from reference TRBV28 and TRBJ2-7): DVKVTQSSRYLVKRTGEKVFLECVQDMDHENMFWYRQDPGLGLRLIYFSYDVKMKEKGDIPEGYSVSREKKERFSLILESASTNQTSMYLCASRKDRAGEQYFGPGTRLTVT.

There are a few counts of this clonotype. CDR3 sequence reads: CASSQDRRESQPQHF. CDR3 nucleotide sequence: TGCGCCAGCAGCCAAGATCGGCGGGAAAGTCAGCCCCAGCATTTT. The chain recombines TRBV4-3 with TRBJ1-5, with D unresolved. Germline loops: CDR1 LGHNA, CDR2 YSLEER. The CDR3 loop spans 15 amino acids. V was trimmed by 0 bases and J by 6 bases, leaving 12 bases between them.

This clonotype was detected only a few times. The J gene is TRBJ2-2, the V gene TRBV9, with D possibly being TRBD1 or TRBD2 (6 bases each). V was shortened by 6 bases and J by 0 bases, with 9 bases between the two germline ends. The CDR3 is made up of 14 amino acids. Germline assignment: CDR1 SGDLS and CDR2 YYNGEE. CDR3 nucleotides: TGTGCCAGCATGGGGGGCACGAACACCGGGGAGCTGTTTTTT. Protein sequence: CASMGGTNTGELFF.

This clonotype has more than one count but fewer than ten. The V call is TRBV12-3 or TRBV12-4, the J call TRBJ2-1, with 11 bases that match TRBD2. The CDR3 covers 16 residues. V lost 6 bases, J lost 2 bases, and 6 bases stayed unmatched. CDR3 protein: CASRRTSGGTYNEQFF. As DNA, the CDR3 is TGTGCCAGCAGGCGAACTAGCGGGGGAACCTACAATGAGCAGTTCTTC.

On this clonotype: A clone one base away is much larger, so this may be a read error. The rearrangement joins TRBV4-3 to TRBJ2-3, with TRBD1 matching 8 bases. Trimming at V came to 1 base and at J to 6 bases, leaving 6 bases not matched to a gene. There are 15 residues in the CDR3. Per germline, CDR1 LGHNA and CDR2 YSLEER. The CDR3, as DNA: TGCGCCAGCAGCCAAGGTGGTTGGGACAGGGATACGCAGTATTTT. It codes for CASSQGGWDRDTQYF.

The chain employs TRBV28 and TRBJ2-1; 9 bases match TRBD1. There are 18 residues in the CDR3. Losses at the gene ends were 3 bases for V and 6 bases for J; bases not matched to a gene: 15. From germline, CDR1 is MDHEN and CDR2 SYDVKM. This CDR3 is CASSLVSEGQGDGNEQFF. CDR3 nucleotides: TGTGCCAGCAGTTTGGTTTCTGAGGGACAGGGCGACGGCAATGAGCAGTTCTTC. Using reference TRBV28 and TRBJ2-1 for the parts outside the CDR3, the full variable domain is DVKVTQSSRYLVKRTGEKVFLECVQDMDHENMFWYRQDPGLGLRLIYFSYDVKMKEKGDIPEGYSVSREKKERFSLILESASTNQTSMYLCASSLVSEGQGDGNEQFFGPGTRLTVL.

The chain uses TRBV20-1 and TRBJ2-5; 7 bases line up with TRBD2. With 0 bases clipped from V and 2 bases from J, the junction kept 6 bases outside the gene matches. CDR1 and CDR2 (germline): DFQATT, SNEGSKA (reference sequence). The CDR3 has 15 residues. In nucleotides, the CDR3 is TGCAGTGCTAGAGATTTATTGGGGGGGCAAGAGACCCAGTACTTC. As protein: CSARDLLGGQETQYF.

The rearrangement joins TRBV5-5 to TRBJ2-1; D is undetermined. Per germline, CDR1 SGHKS and CDR2 YYEKEE (reference sequence). The CDR3 covers 12 residues. V was clipped by 0 bases and J by 6 bases, with 4 bases between them. The DNA of the CDR3 is TGTGCCAGCAGCTTGGAGCTCAATGAGCAGTTCTTC. It is translated as CASSLELNEQFF.

The table lists this clonotype with a few counts. The J gene is TRBJ1-6, the V gene TRBV7-8; D ambiguous. This CDR3 region has 18 residues. V was shortened by 5 bases and J by 6 bases, with 23 bases between the two germline ends. Germline values: CDR1 SGHVS, CDR2 FQNEAQ. The CDR3 loop reads CASSLVGRVNGLNSPLHF. CDR3 sequence (DNA): TGTGCCAGCAGCCTAGTGGGGAGGGTAAACGGACTTAATTCACCCCTCCACTTT.

With regard to this clonotype: One base away lies a much larger clone, so this may be a sequencing read error. The chain carries TRBV5-1 and TRBJ2-7; D is perhaps TRBD1 or TRBD2 (5 bases each). In germline, CDR1 is SGHRS, CDR2 YFSETQ. The CDR3 totals 15 residues. The V end lost 0 bases, the J end lost 7 bases, and 17 bases lay between the germline ends. This CDR3 reads CASSLGRAPDNEQYF. CDR3 DNA sequence: TGCGCCAGCAGCTTGGGGCGGGCGCCGGACAATGAGCAGTACTTC.

This clonotype was observed a handful of times. This sequence joins TRBV28 and TRBJ2-7; D perhaps matches TRBD2 (5 bases). The CDR3 covers 13 residues. Germline lookup yields CDR1 MDHEN and CDR2 SYDVKM. V shed 8 bases and J shed 7 bases, with 18 bases lying between them. The CDR3 protein is CASRSVKSGEQYF. The CDR3 DNA sequence: TGTGCCAGCCGCTCCGTCAAGTCGGGGGAGCAGTACTTC.

The table lists this clonotype with many counts. The chain combines TRBV20-1 with TRBJ1-2; 10 positions match TRBD1. V lost 6 bases, J lost 5 bases, and 15 bases stayed unmatched. This CDR3 has 16 amino acids. Germline CDR1 is DFQATT and CDR2 is SNEGSKA (reference sequence). CDR3 in DNA: TGCAGTGCCGATAAGGGGACAGGGGATGAGGGATATGGCTACACCTTC. Translation gives CSADKGTGDEGYGYTF.

The V call is TRBV20-1, the J call TRBJ2-2; no definite D call. The germline V and J ends were trimmed by 5 bases and 8 bases, with 12 bases remaining between them. The CDR3 runs to 12 residues. CDR1 and CDR2 from the germline V gene are DFQATT and SNEGSKA (reference sequence). The CDR3: CSAVRTEGELFF. The CDR3 coding sequence is TGCAGTGCTGTCCGGACGGAAGGGGAGCTGTTTTTT.

This clonotype was recorded at least ten times. Mismatch with germline at one junction end may stem from a read error. The V call is TRBV7-7, the J call TRBJ2-5, with 9 bases matching TRBD1. This CDR3 contains 15 residues. From germline, CDR1 is SSHAT and CDR2 FNYEAQ (reference sequence). The chain's CDR3 is CASSYGQGREETQYF. Here the CDR3 DNA reads TGTGCTAGCAGCTACGGACAGGGGCGGGAAGAGACCCAGTACTTC.